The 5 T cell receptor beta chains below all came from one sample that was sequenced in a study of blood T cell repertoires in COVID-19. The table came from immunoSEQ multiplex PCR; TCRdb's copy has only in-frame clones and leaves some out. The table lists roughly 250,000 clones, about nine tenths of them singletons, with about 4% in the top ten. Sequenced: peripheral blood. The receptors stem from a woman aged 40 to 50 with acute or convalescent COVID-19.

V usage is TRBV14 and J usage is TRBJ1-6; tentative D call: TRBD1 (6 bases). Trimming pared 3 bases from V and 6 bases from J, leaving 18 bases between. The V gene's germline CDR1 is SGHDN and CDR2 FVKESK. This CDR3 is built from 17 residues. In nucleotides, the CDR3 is TGTGCCAGCAGCCATACAGGGCTAGCTCCTATTAATTCACCCCTCCACTTT. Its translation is CASSHTGLAPINSPLHF. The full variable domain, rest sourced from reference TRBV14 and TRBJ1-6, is EAGVTQFPSHSVIEKGQTVTLRCDPISGHDNLYWYRRVMGKEIKFLLHFVKESKQDESGMPNNRFLAERTGGTYSTLKVQPAELEDSGVYFCASSHTGLAPINSPLHFGNGTRLTVT.

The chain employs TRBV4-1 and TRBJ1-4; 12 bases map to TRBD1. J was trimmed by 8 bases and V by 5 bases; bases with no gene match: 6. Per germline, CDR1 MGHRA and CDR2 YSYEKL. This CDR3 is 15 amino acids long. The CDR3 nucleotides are TGCGCCAGCAGCATTGGGACAGGGGGCGGGGAAAAACTGTTTTTT. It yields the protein CASSIGTGGGEKLFF.

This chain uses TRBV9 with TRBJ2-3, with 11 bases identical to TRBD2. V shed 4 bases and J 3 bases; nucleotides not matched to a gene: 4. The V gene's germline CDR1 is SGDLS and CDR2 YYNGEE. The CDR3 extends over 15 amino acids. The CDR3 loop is CASSYSGGATDTQYF. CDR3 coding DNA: TGTGCCAGCAGCTATAGCGGGGGGGCTACAGATACGCAGTATTTT.

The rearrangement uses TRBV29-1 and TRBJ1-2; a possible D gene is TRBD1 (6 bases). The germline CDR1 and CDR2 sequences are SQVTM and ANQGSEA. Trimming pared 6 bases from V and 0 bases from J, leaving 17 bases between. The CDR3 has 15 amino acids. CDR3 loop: CSVAQGTTPNYGYTF. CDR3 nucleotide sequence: TGCAGCGTCGCTCAGGGGACGACCCCTAACTATGGCTACACCTTC.

The CDR3 loop reads CASSLASTGYSGNTIYF. Written as DNA, the CDR3 is TGTGCCAGCAGCTTAGCCTCGACAGGCTACTCTGGAAACACCATATATTTT. The J gene is TRBJ1-3, the V gene TRBV7-9; a possible D gene is TRBD1 (6 bases). Between the trimmed V and J ends, which lost 0 bases and 0 bases, there was a span of 12 bases. CDR1 and CDR2 from the germline V gene are SEHNR and FQNEAQ (reference sequence). This CDR3 region has 17 residues.